The rows below give T cell receptor beta chains drawn from one sample of a study of cytomegalovirus exposure and HLA in healthy donors. Sequenced by immunoSEQ multiplex PCR; TCRdb stores in-frame clones only, minus some. The sample holds 180,000 or so clones, 75% to 90% seen once. Specimen: PBMCs. The receptors derive from a woman aged 50 to 65 in good health and CMV-seropositive. CDR3s include the opening cysteine and the closing phenylalanine or tryptophan.

j_call v_call cdr3_length cdr3_aa
TRBJ2-5 TRBV19 18 CASSIVHGQKLFQETQYF
TRBJ1-1 TRBV7-9 14 CASSLEGIFSEAFF
TRBJ1-2 TRBV10-3 15 CAISAGTGDNYGYTF
TRBJ2-1 TRBV10-3 17 CAISPRFLQGAYNEQFF
TRBJ1-1 TRBV19 14 CASSIGTVNTEAFF
TRBJ2-2 TRBV27 14 CASCAGTHTGELFF
TRBJ2-5 TRBV4-3 15 CASSQARDSWETQYF
TRBJ2-7 TRBV5-5 17 CASSLGLAGRSSYEQYF
TRBJ2-7 TRBV2 13 CASIEQGRNEQYF
TRBJ2-5 TRBV18 14 CASSPRVAQETQYF
TRBJ1-2 TRBV7-2 14 CASSLQGRDYGYTF
TRBJ2-7 TRBV7-9 15 CASSLLGQGAYEQYF
TRBJ1-3 TRBV5-1 14 CASSRTGDGNTIYF
TRBJ1-4 TRBV11-2 12 CASSFHNEKLFF
TRBJ1-4 TRBV6-1 14 CASRAGTENEKLFF
TRBJ2-3 TRBV6-6 12 CASSSLRGTQYF
TRBJ1-4 TRBV2 13 CASHRRANEKLFF
TRBJ1-1 TRBV5-6 14 CASSFGQLNTEAFF
TRBJ1-3 TRBV11-2 17 CASSPRGRVLSGNTIYF
TRBJ2-5 TRBV28 14 CASTSGGYQETQYF
TRBJ2-1 TRBV10-3 15 CAISAGLAGYNEQFF
TRBJ2-5 TRBV11-2 15 CASSSGQGAVETQYF
TRBJ1-2 TRBV27 13 CASSRTDEGGYTF
TRBJ1-2 TRBV14 18 CASSQDQSGTSANYGYTF
TRBJ2-2 TRBV18 12 CASSKGAGELFF
TRBJ2-5 TRBV5-6 15 CASRGLAEPQETQYF
TRBJ1-2 TRBV6-5 15 CASRYPQGEHGGYTF
TRBJ1-2 TRBV28 15 CASSSSDRGHYGYTF
TRBJ1-5 TRBV7-6 18 CASSHRLGQGDSNQPQHF
TRBJ2-7 TRBV10-1 14 CASSDSGTGYEQYF
TRBJ2-2 TRBV6-1 14 CASSESMNTGELFF
TRBJ2-5 TRBV5-1 15 CASTFGRGVGETQYF
TRBJ2-7 TRBV6-6 14 CASTPTGHSYEQYF
TRBJ2-7 TRBV27 16 CASSPGGLAGGREQYF
TRBJ2-3 TRBV6-1 14 CASSLTSGKDTQYF
TRBJ2-1 TRBV19 17 CASRTSGSTSSYNEQFF
TRBJ2-7 TRBV4-1 13 CASSQDFDREQYF
TRBJ2-7 TRBV6-5 10 CASTGYEQYF
TRBJ1-2 TRBV18 13 CASSQRQEVGYTF
TRBJ2-7 TRBV11-2 16 CASSSDPGLVPYEQYF
TRBJ2-1 TRBV6-4 15 CASSDELAPYNEQFF
TRBJ2-1 TRBV28 14 CASTRTGLYNEQFF
TRBJ2-7 TRBV7-2 16 CASSLGLAGSNYEQYF
TRBJ2-4 TRBV4-1 18 CASSPGLAGGQAKNIQYF
TRBJ2-2 TRBV11-2 13 CASSVQWTGELFF
TRBJ2-5 TRBV7-8 15 CASSSLSGGQETQYF
TRBJ2-5 TRBV28 19 CASSLAPGLAGGSRGTQYF
TRBJ2-6 TRBV9 16 CASSVGQFSGANVLTF
TRBJ1-1 TRBV11-2 16 CASSHRVGGEVTEAFF
TRBJ2-3 TRBV23-1 19 CASRQSLSGTSLRADTQYF
TRBJ2-3 TRBV28 15 CASSSRGSTTDTQYF
TRBJ1-4 TRBV7-9 18 CASSLVSTGGGLSEKLFF
TRBJ2-1 TRBV5-1 16 CASSFGLAGGNSEQFF
TRBJ1-2 TRBV27 13 CASSSNHLRSYTF
TRBJ2-2 TRBV7-6 15 CASSKGLADTGELFF
TRBJ1-1 TRBV5-1 12 CASSLVGQISFF